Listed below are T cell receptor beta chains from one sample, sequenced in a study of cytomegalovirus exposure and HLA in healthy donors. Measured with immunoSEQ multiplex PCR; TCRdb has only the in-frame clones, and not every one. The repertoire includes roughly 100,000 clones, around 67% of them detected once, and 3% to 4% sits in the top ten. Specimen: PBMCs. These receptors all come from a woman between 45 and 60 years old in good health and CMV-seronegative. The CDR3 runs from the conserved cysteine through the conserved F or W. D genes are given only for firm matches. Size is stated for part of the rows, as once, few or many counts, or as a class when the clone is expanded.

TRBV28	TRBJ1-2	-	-	TGTGCCAGCAGATCAGCGGGGGATAACTATGGCTACACCTTC	CASRSAGDNYGYTF
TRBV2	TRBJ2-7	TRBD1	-	TGTGCCAGTAGACAGGGGCCCCTCGGTGGTTGGGGCGAGCAGTACTTC	CASRQGPLGGWGEQYF
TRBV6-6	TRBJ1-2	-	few	TGTGCCAGCACAACAGAATATGGCTACACCTTC	CASTTEYGYTF
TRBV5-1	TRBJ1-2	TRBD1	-	TGCGCCAGCAGCTTTGGACAGGATCACTATGGCTACACCTTC	CASSFGQDHYGYTF
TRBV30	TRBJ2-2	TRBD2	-	TGTGCCTGGAGTGCGGGACTAGCGGGTGTAATCGGGGAGCTGTTTTTT	CAWSAGLAGVIGELFF
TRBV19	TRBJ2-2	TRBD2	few	TGTGCCAGTAGTCCCGGACTAGCGGGATTGAACACCGGGGAGCTGTTTTTT	CASSPGLAGLNTGELFF
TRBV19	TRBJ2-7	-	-	TGTGCCAGTAGTGTCAATCACCGAGTAAGCTCCTACGAGCAGTACTTC	CASSVNHRVSSYEQYF
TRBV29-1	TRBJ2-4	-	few	TGCAGCGTTGTTCTCCAGGAACTCGGGGACATTCAGTACTTC	CSVVLQELGDIQYF
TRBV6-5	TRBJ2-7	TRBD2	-	TGTGCCAGCAGTGGACTAGCGGGGTCCTCCTACGAGCAGTACTTC	CASSGLAGSSYEQYF
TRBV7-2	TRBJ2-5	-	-	TGTGCCAGCAGCTCTCGCGGGGCTGATAGGGAGACCCAGTACTTC	CASSSRGADRETQYF
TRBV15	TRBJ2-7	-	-	TGTGCCACCAGCAGAGGGTTGGTCGGACAGTTCTACGAGCAGTACTTC	CATSRGLVGQFYEQYF
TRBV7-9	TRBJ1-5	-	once	TGTGCCAGCAGGAACAGTGACAATCAGCCCCAGCATTTT	CASRNSDNQPQHF
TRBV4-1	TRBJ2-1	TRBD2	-	TGCGCCAGCAGCCGAGATCTGCGCGGGGGGCTGTATGAGCAGTTCTTC	CASSRDLRGGLYEQFF
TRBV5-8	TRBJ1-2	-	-	TGTGCCAGCAGTGACAGCCGGGCGCGGGGCTACACCTTC	CASSDSRARGYTF
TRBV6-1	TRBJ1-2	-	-	TGTGCCAGCAGTGAAGTGGGTGGGGACTACTATGGCTACACCTTC	CASSEVGGDYYGYTF
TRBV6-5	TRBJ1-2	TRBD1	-	TGTGCCAGCAGTTACTCCGAAATGAGACAGGGCTTCAGCTACACCTTC	CASSYSEMRQGFSYTF
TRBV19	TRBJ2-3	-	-	TGTGCCAGTAGTGTCGGGGGAGCTACAGATACGCAGTATTTT	CASSVGGATDTQYF
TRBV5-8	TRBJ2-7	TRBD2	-	TGTGCCAGCAGCTTGGGGCTAGCGGGGGATGAGCAGTACTTC	CASSLGLAGDEQYF
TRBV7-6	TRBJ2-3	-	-	TGTGCCAGCAGCTTCAGAGCGGCTAGCACAGATACGCAGTATTTT	CASSFRAASTDTQYF
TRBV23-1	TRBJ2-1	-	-	TGCGCCAGTCAGGTACAGGAGAATGAGCAGTTCTTC	CASQVQENEQFF
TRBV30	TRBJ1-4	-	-	TGTGCCTGGAGTGCGGTTGAAAGTGAAAAACTGTTTTTT	CAWSAVESEKLFF
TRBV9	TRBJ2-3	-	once	TGTGCCAGCAGCGTCGCTAGCGCCCGTACAGATACGCAGTATTTT	CASSVASARTDTQYF
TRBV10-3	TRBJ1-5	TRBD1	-	TGTGCCATCAGTGAGTCGGGGACAGGTATAGGTCAGCCCCAGCATTTT	CAISESGTGIGQPQHF
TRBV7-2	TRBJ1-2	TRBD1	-	TGTGCCAGCAGCTTGGGTGGACAGGGGAGTGTGTATGGCTACACCTTC	CASSLGGQGSVYGYTF
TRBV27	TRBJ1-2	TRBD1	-	TGTGCCAGCAGTCCAACTTGGGGACAGGACGATCGTTATGGCTACACCTTC	CASSPTWGQDDRYGYTF
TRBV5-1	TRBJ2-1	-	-	TGCGCCAGCAGCTTGATTCAAAAGGACTCACCCTCCTACAATGAGCAGTTCTTC	CASSLIQKDSPSYNEQFF
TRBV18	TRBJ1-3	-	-	TGTGCCAGCTCACCAAACAGTTACCTCTCTGGAAACACCATATATTTT	CASSPNSYLSGNTIYF
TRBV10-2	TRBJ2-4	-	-	TGCGCCAGCAGGGACCAGGGGAGCCCCAAAAACATTCAGTACTTC	CASRDQGSPKNIQYF
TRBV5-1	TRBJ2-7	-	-	TGCGCCAGCAGCCTTGGGGCCCACGAGCAGTACTTC	CASSLGAHEQYF
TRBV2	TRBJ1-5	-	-	TGTGCCAGCAGTGAAGTTAGTAGCAATCAGCCCCAGCATTTT	CASSEVSSNQPQHF
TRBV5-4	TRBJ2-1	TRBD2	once	TGTGCCAGCAGCTTGGATCAAGCGGGATCCTACAATGAGCAGTTCTTC	CASSLDQAGSYNEQFF